Included here is one T cell receptor (beta chain) sequence, with context. The target antigen is unknown. The V and J ends lost 10 bases and 3 bases respectively, with 15 bases between them. There are 13 residues in the CDR3. Germline V gene lookup returns CDR1 ENHRY and CDR2 SYGVKD. The source of the sample is a study of monozygotic twins with cystic fibrosis. General observations from the study: In 13 of 16 pairs, V gene usage was closest to the co-twin's. Unrelated CF individuals shared fewer identical clonotypes than monozygotic CF twins. Age, concordance and disease severity did not associate with shared CDR3 numbers.

The method was immunoSEQ multiplex PCR; TCRdb's version includes in-frame clones alone and lacks a portion of them. The top ten clones hold 2.5% to 3% of a sample with roughly 25,000 clones, 96% of them seen once. The TCR comes from a girl aged 2 to 9 with cystic fibrosis. The V gene is TRBV10-3, the J gene TRBJ1-1; D may be TRBD1 (5 bases). Input material: blood. CDR3 DNA: TGTGCCACACGCAGGGTGGTAGACACTGAAGCTTTCTTT. Amino acids: CATRRVVDTEAFF.